This is a list of T cell receptor beta chains from one sample in a study of blood T cell repertoires in COVID-19. The assay was immunoSEQ multiplex PCR, and TCRdb's table has in-frame clones only and misses some. The table has 150,000 to 160,000 clones, around 83% seen once. The sequencing sample was made of peripheral blood. Every receptor here comes from a woman between 55 and 75 years old with acute or convalescent COVID-19. CDR3s include the opening cysteine and the closing phenylalanine or tryptophan. The order of the fields is J gene, D gene, V gene, clone size, CDR3 DNA, CDR3 protein. The D gene is left open where the match is weak. Not all rows give a size; the values are once, few, many and, for expanded clones, a class.

TRBJ1-1,-,TRBV9,-,TGTGCCAGCAGCGTTGAAAGGGGCACTGAAGCTTTCTTT,CASSVERGTEAFF
TRBJ2-5,-,TRBV7-8,-,TGTGCCAGCAGCCCAAGACAGACCCAAGAGACCCAGTACTTC,CASSPRQTQETQYF
TRBJ1-6,-,TRBV2,-,TGTGCCACTACCGGTCGACAGGTTGATAATTCACCCCTCCACTTT,CATTGRQVDNSPLHF
TRBJ2-3,TRBD1,TRBV7-9,-,TGTGCCAGCAGCTTTGGGACAGGGGGCAAAGATACGCAGTATTTT,CASSFGTGGKDTQYF
TRBJ2-2,-,TRBV19,-,TGTGCCAGTAGCGCTCGGACAGATAACACCGGGGAGCTGTTTTTT,CASSARTDNTGELFF
TRBJ1-1,TRBD1,TRBV5-1,-,TGCGCCAGCAGCATAGGACAGGGTGACACTGAAGCTTTCTTT,CASSIGQGDTEAFF
TRBJ2-3,TRBD2,TRBV28,-,TGTGCCAGCAGTTTTGGCAGGACTAGCTCGGCGCAGTATTTT,CASSFGRTSSAQYF
TRBJ2-7,-,TRBV3-1/TRBV3-2,-,TGTGCCAGCAGCGCCCGACAGGTTGCCTACGAGCAGTACTTC,CASSARQVAYEQYF
TRBJ2-4,-,TRBV12-2,-,TGTGCAAGTCGCCGGAGACAGCTTCTAGCCAAAAACATTCAGTACTTC,CASRRRQLLAKNIQYF
TRBJ2-1,-,TRBV6-6,-,TGTGCCAGCAGGCGGCTAGGTAATGAGCAGTTCTTC,CASRRLGNEQFF
TRBJ2-5,TRBD1,TRBV5-1,-,TGCGCCAGCAGCTACCACGGACAGGGGGGCGAGACCCAGTACTTC,CASSYHGQGGETQYF
TRBJ2-2,-,TRBV3-1/TRBV3-2,-,TGTGCCAGCAGACCCACAGGCGTACCATTGAACACCGGGGAGCTGTTTTTT,CASRPTGVPLNTGELFF
TRBJ1-4,-,TRBV30,-,TGTGCCTGGACGCCAAGGGGGTATGAAAAACTGTTTTTT,CAWTPRGYEKLFF
TRBJ1-5,-,TRBV21-1,-,TGTGCCAGCAGCAAAGCGGGAGACAGGAAAAGATATAGCAATCAGCCCCAGCATTTT,CASSKAGDRKRYSNQPQHF
TRBJ1-2,TRBD1,TRBV10-1,-,TGCGCCAGCAGTGGCACAGGGGGCCGTGGCTACACCTTC,CASSGTGGRGYTF
TRBJ2-2,TRBD1,TRBV7-8,-,TGTGCCAGCAGCTTAGTGACAGGGCAAAACTCGAACACCGGGGAGCTGTTTTTT,CASSLVTGQNSNTGELFF
TRBJ2-3,-,TRBV7-9,-,TGTGCCAGCAGCTTGGTGGCGGGGACAGATACGCAGTATTTT,CASSLVAGTDTQYF
TRBJ2-1,TRBD2,TRBV7-7,-,TGTGCTAGCAGCTTATCTTGGACTAGCGGGGACAATGAGCAGTTCTTC,CASSLSWTSGDNEQFF
TRBJ2-1,-,TRBV11-2,-,TGTGCCAGCAGCTTAAGGGGGTCGGGTGAGCAGTTCTTC,CASSLRGSGEQFF
TRBJ1-2,-,TRBV6-4,-,TGTGCCAGCAGTGACTCGGGACTCTCTAACTATGGCTACACCTTC,CASSDSGLSNYGYTF
TRBJ1-2,-,TRBV5-1,-,TGCGCCAGCAGCTTGTACAGGGAAACGAACTATGGCTACACCTTC,CASSLYRETNYGYTF
TRBJ1-2,TRBD1,TRBV28,-,TGTGCCAGCAGCCGTCCCGGACAGGGTGTCTATGGCTACACCTTC,CASSRPGQGVYGYTF
TRBJ1-6,TRBD1,TRBV5-6,-,TGTGCCAGCAGCAGGTGGGACAGGGGGAATTCACCCCTCCACTTT,CASSRWDRGNSPLHF
TRBJ1-1,TRBD1,TRBV10-1,-,TGCGCCAGCAGTGAGGTAGGACAGGGAGAAGCTTTCTTT,CASSEVGQGEAFF
TRBJ1-1,-,TRBV27,-,TGTGCCAGCAGTAGGTCCGGGATATTGAACACTGAAGCTTTCTTT,CASSRSGILNTEAFF
TRBJ1-6,-,TRBV2,-,TGTGCCAGCAGTCTCACAGGCCCTTATAATTCACCCCTCCACTTT,CASSLTGPYNSPLHF
TRBJ1-6,-,TRBV6-5,-,TGTGCCAGCAGTAATAATAATTCACCCCTCCACTTT,CASSNNNSPLHF
TRBJ1-1,-,TRBV7-9,-,TGTGCCAGCAGCCCCAGGACAGAAAACACTGAAGCTTTCTTT,CASSPRTENTEAFF
TRBJ2-5,TRBD1,TRBV2,-,TGTGCCAGCAGCTATTCCGGGACAGGGGACCAAGAGACCCAGTACTTC,CASSYSGTGDQETQYF
TRBJ1-5,TRBD1,TRBV14,few,TGTGCCAGCAGCCAAGGACAGGGGAGCAATCAGCCCCAGCATTTT,CASSQGQGSNQPQHF
TRBJ1-1,TRBD1,TRBV2,-,TGTGCCAGCAGGTCAGGGGGCGGGGCAGGGAACACTGAAGCTTTCTTT,CASRSGGGAGNTEAFF
TRBJ1-3,TRBD1,TRBV30,-,TGTGCCTGGAGCCGGAACAGGGGCCCTGGAAACACCATATATTTT,CAWSRNRGPGNTIYF
TRBJ2-2,-,TRBV6-5,once,TGTGCCAGCAGATTAACTATGAACACCGGGGAGCTGTTTTTT,CASRLTMNTGELFF
TRBJ1-1,TRBD1,TRBV14,-,TGTGCCAGCAGCCGGGACAGGGGGCTTGGCACTGAAGCTTTCTTT,CASSRDRGLGTEAFF
TRBJ2-1,TRBD2,TRBV6-4,-,TGTGCCAGCAGTGAGGGCGGGGGGGCCTACAATGAGCAGTTCTTC,CASSEGGGAYNEQFF
TRBJ1-1,-,TRBV19,-,TGTGCCAGTAGTATAGTACGCGGCACTGAAGCTTTCTTT,CASSIVRGTEAFF
TRBJ2-3,-,TRBV18,-,TGTGCCAGCTCACGGGGGGGCCCAGATACGCAGTATTTT,CASSRGGPDTQYF
TRBJ2-3,TRBD1,TRBV11-3,-,TGTGCCAGCAGCTTAGATTCGACAGGGGGCCGGTGGCAGTATTTT,CASSLDSTGGRWQYF
TRBJ1-1,-,TRBV6-1,-,TGTGCCAGCAGTGCCCTTTTGGGGGGGCGGTTGGGTGAAGCTTTCTTT,CASSALLGGRLGEAFF
TRBJ2-4,-,TRBV19,-,TGTGCCAGTAGTCTTCGACATACTTTAGCCAAAAACATTCAGTACTTC,CASSLRHTLAKNIQYF
TRBJ2-1,-,TRBV29-1,-,TGCAGCGTTGTTTTCGGTTTCGGTTCGGTGTGGGGGCTAATCAATGAGCAGTTCTTC,CSVVFGFGSVWGLINEQFF
TRBJ2-7,TRBD2,TRBV3-1/TRBV3-2,-,TGTGCCAGCAGCCAGCGCCGGGACTACCGTTCCGAGCAGTACTTC,CASSQRRDYRSEQYF
TRBJ1-6,-,TRBV9,-,TGTGCCAGCAGCGGACGAGCGGGGCATTCACCCCTCCACTTT,CASSGRAGHSPLHF
TRBJ1-3,TRBD1,TRBV7-9,-,TGTGCCAGCAGAACACAGGGGACCGGAAACACCATATATTTT,CASRTQGTGNTIYF